The 5 T cell receptor beta chains presented below share a single source sample, sequenced in a study of control samples from healthy donors and cancer patients. The data were produced by immunoSEQ multiplex PCR, yet TCRdb's version contains in-frame clones alone and is incomplete. The sample lists about 130,000 clones; roughly 90% were seen once. Source material: blood. The origin of the receptors is a man between 18 and 35 years old in good health.

The J gene is TRBJ1-2, the V gene TRBV9; D unresolved. Looked up from germline, CDR1 is SGDLS and CDR2 is YYNGEE. The CDR3 loop spans 14 amino acids. The germline V and J ends were trimmed by 4 bases and 3 bases, with 13 bases remaining between them. CDR3 DNA sequence: TGTGCCAGCAGCCCTTTCTCTGGGGACTATGGCTACACCTTC. This sequence encodes CASSPFSGDYGYTF. Based on the CDR3 plus reference TRBV9 and TRBJ1-2, the full variable domain is DSGVTQTPKHLITATGQRVTLRCSPRSGDLSVYWYQQSLDQGLQFLIQYYNGEERAKGNILERFSAQQFPDLHSELNLSSLELGDSALYFCASSPFSGDYGYTFGSGTRLTVV.

This rearrangement joins TRBV9 to TRBJ2-3; 8 bases fit TRBD2. Unmatched junction bases numbered 3, after V lost 4 bases and J lost 2 bases. The germline gives CDR1 SGDLS, CDR2 YYNGEE. The CDR3 length is 14 residues. The CDR3 DNA is TGTGCCAGCAGCCCGGGGGGGGTCACAGATACGCAGTATTTT. Its translation: CASSPGGVTDTQYF. The full variable domain, in which reference TRBV9 and TRBJ2-3 provide the parts outside the CDR3, is DSGVTQTPKHLITATGQRVTLRCSPRSGDLSVYWYQQSLDQGLQFLIQYYNGEERAKGNILERFSAQQFPDLHSELNLSSLELGDSALYFCASSPGGVTDTQYFGPGTRLTVL.

This chain connects TRBV24-1 to TRBJ1-5, with 8 bases identical to TRBD1. Germline V gene data show CDR1 as KGHDR and CDR2 as SFDVKD. The trim removed 11 bases at V and 5 bases at J, leaving 13 bases unmatched. CDR3 length equals 15 residues. CDR3 DNA: TGTGCCATTCAATCACAGACAGGGGAGGATCAGCCCCAGCATTTT. This sequence encodes CAIQSQTGEDQPQHF.

This chain uses TRBV9 with TRBJ1-3; D is possibly TRBD1 (5 bases). Germline assignment: CDR1 SGDLS and CDR2 YYNGEE. The CDR3 consists of 13 residues. With 5 bases removed from V and 4 bases from J, the gap between germline ends came to 10 bases. This chain's CDR3 is CASSGAPGNTIYF. For the CDR3, the DNA is TGTGCCAGCAGTGGGGCGCCCGGAAACACCATATATTTT. The full variable domain, completed using reference TRBV9 and TRBJ1-3, is DSGVTQTPKHLITATGQRVTLRCSPRSGDLSVYWYQQSLDQGLQFLIQYYNGEERAKGNILERFSAQQFPDLHSELNLSSLELGDSALYFCASSGAPGNTIYFGEGSWLTVV.

This clone was found once. The rearrangement joins TRBV13 to TRBJ2-7; tentative D call: TRBD2 (7 bases). V was trimmed by 5 bases and J by 1 base, leaving 21 bases between them. Germline V gene sequence: CDR1 PRHDT, CDR2 FYEKMQ (reference sequence). The CDR3 totals 17 residues. This CDR3 is CASSQISGGHTSYEQYF. CDR3 coding DNA: TGTGCCAGCAGCCAAATTTCGGGGGGCCATACATCCTACGAGCAGTACTTC.